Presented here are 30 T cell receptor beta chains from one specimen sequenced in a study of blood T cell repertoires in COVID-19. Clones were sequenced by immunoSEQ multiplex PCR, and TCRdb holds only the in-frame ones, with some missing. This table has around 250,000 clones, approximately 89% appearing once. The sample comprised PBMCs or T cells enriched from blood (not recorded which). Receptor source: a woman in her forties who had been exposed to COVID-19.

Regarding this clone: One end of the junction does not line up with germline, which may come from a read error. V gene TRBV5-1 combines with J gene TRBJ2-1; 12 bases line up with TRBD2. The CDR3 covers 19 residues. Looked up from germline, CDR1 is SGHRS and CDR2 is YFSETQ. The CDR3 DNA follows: TGTGCCAGCAGCTTCCTTGGACTAGCGGGACCTATTGTACCTAATGAGCAGTTCTTC. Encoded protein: CASSFLGLAGPIVPNEQFF.

In DNA form, the CDR3 reads TGTGCCAGCAGTTTATTCCTAGCGGGGGACAACACAGATACGCAGTATTTT. Translating it yields CASSLFLAGDNTDTQYF. This chain connects TRBV28 to TRBJ2-3; 10 bases agree with TRBD2. CDR3 length: 17 amino acids. Trimming cost V 1 base and J 2 bases; bases outside gene matches: 6. The germline V gene has CDR1 MDHEN and CDR2 SYDVKM.

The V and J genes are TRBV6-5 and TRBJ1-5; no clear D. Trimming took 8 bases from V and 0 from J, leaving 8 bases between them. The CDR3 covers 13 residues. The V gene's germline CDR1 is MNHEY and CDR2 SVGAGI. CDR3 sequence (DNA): TGTGCCAGCGCTTCTAATAGCAATCAGCCCCAGCATTTT. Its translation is CASASNSNQPQHF.

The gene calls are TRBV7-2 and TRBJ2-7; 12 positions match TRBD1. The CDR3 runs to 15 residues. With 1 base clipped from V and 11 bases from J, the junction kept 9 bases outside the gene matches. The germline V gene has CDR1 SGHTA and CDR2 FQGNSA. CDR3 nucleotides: TGTGCCAGCAGCTTAGTTGGGACAGGGGGCACGGAGAAGTACTTC. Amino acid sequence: CASSLVGTGGTEKYF.

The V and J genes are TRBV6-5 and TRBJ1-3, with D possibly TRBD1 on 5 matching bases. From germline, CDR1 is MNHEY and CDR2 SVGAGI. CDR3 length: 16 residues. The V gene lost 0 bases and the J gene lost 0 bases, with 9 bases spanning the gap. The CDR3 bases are TGTGCCAGCAGTTACTCGGGGGGATACTCTGGAAACACCATATATTTT. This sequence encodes CASSYSGGYSGNTIYF.

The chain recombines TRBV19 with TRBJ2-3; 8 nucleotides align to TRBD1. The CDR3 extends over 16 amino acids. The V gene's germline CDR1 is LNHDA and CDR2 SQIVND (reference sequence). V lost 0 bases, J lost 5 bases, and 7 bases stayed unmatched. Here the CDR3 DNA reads TGTGCCAGTAGTATAGATGGACAGGGAGGTAGAGATACGCAGTATTTT. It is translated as CASSIDGQGGRDTQYF. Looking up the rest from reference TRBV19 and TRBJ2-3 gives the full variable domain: DGGITQSPKYLFRKEGQNVTLSCEQNLNHDAMYWYRQDPGQGLRLIYYSQIVNDFQKGDIAEGYSVSREKKESFPLTVTSAQKNPTAFYLCASSIDGQGGRDTQYFGPGTRLTVL.

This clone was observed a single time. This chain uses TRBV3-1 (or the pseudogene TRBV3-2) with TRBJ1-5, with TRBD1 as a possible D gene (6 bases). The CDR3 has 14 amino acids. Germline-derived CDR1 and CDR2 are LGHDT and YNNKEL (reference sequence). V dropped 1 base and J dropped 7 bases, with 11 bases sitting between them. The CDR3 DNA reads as TGTGCCAGCAGCCAAGGAAAAGGGGGACAGCCCCAGCATTTT. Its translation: CASSQGKGGQPQHF.

The CDR3 nucleotides read TGTGCCAGCAGCTGGCGGACAGGGCTCTCCACCGGGGAGCTGTTTTTT. Translating it yields CASSWRTGLSTGELFF. The chain recombines TRBV11-2 with TRBJ2-2, with 8 bases fitting TRBD1. The length of the CDR3 is 16 residues. V trimming: 4 bases; J trimming: 4 bases; junction bases outside the gene matches: 8. CDR1 and CDR2 (germline): SGHAT, FQNNGV.

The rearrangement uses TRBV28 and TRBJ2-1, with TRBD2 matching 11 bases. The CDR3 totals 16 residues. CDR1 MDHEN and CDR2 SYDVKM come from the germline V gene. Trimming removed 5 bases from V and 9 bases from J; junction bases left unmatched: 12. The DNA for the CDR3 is TGTGCCAGCAGTCTGGTTTTAGCGGGGGGGGGCGGTGAGCAGTTCTTC. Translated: CASSLVLAGGGGEQFF.

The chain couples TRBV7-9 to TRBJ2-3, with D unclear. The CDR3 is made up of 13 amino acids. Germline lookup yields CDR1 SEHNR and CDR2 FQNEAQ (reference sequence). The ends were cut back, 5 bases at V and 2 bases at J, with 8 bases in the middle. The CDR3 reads CASSPTPTDTQYF. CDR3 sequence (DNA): TGTGCCAGCAGCCCGACTCCCACAGATACGCAGTATTTT.

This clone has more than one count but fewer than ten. DNA of the CDR3: TGTGCCAGCAGTGCAGACAGGGGGCGGAAACCCACTGAAGCTTTCTTT. Amino acid sequence: CASSADRGRKPTEAFF. V is TRBV27 and J is TRBJ1-1; 10 nucleotides agree with TRBD1. J gave up 4 bases and V 5 bases, and 10 bases lay outside the gene matches. The CDR3 has 16 amino acids. The germline V gene encodes CDR1 MNHEY and CDR2 SMNVEV (reference sequence).

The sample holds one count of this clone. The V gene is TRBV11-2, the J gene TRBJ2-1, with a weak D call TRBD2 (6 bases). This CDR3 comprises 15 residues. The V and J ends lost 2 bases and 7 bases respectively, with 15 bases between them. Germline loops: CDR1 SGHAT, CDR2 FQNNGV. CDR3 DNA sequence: TGTGCCAGCAGCTTATTGCGGGGTCATGGGAATGAGCAGTTCTTC. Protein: CASSLLRGHGNEQFF.

The CDR3 DNA sequence: TGTGCCAGCAGTTTGGACAGGGGGCGGGGCTACACCTTC. Translation gives CASSLDRGRGYTF. The chain uses TRBV12-3 or TRBV12-4 and TRBJ1-2, with 11 bases identical to TRBD1. The V gene end was trimmed by 3 bases and the J gene end by 8 bases; junction bases not matched to a gene: 2. This CDR3 has 13 residues.

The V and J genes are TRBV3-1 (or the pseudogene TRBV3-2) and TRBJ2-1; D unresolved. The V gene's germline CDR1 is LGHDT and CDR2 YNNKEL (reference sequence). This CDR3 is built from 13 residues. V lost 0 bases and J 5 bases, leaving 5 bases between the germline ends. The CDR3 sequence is CASSQESNNEQFF. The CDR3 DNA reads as TGTGCCAGCAGCCAAGAATCAAACAATGAGCAGTTCTTC.

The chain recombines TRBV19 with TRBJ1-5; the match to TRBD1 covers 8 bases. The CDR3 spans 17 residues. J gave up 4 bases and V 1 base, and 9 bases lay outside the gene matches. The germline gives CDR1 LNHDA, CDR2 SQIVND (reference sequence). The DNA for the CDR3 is TGTGCCAGTAGTATAGGAGTGGGACAGGTACCTAATCAGCCCCAGCATTTT. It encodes CASSIGVGQVPNQPQHF.

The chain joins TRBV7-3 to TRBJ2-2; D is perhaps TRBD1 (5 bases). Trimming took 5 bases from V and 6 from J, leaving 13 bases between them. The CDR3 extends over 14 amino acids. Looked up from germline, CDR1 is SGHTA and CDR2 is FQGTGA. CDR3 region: CASSPRGGSGELFF. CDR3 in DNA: TGTGCCAGCAGCCCAAGGGGTGGTTCCGGGGAGCTGTTTTTT.

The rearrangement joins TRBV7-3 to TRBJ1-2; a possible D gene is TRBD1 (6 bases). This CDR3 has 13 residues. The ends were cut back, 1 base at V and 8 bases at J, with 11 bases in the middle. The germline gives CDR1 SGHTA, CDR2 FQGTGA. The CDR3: CASSLKSQGGYTF. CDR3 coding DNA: TGTGCCAGCAGCTTAAAGTCGCAGGGGGGCTACACCTTC.

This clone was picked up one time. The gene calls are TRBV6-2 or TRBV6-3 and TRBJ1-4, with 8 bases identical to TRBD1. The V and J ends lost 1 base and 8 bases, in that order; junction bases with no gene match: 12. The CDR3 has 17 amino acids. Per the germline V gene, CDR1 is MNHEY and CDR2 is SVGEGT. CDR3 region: CASSYWTSQGEGEKLFF. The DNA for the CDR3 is TGTGCCAGCAGTTACTGGACTTCACAGGGGGAGGGGGAAAAACTGTTTTTT.

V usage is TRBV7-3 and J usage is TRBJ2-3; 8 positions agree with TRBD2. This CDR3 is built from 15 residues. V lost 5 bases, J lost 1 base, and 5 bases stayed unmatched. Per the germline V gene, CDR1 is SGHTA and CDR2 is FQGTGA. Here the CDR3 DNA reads TGTGCCAGCAGCCGGAGCGGGAGAGGCACAGATACGCAGTATTTT. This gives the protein CASSRSGRGTDTQYF. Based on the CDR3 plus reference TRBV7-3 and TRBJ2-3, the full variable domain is GAGVSQTPSNKVTEKGKYVELRCDPISGHTALYWYRQSLGQGPEFLIYFQGTGAADDSGLPNDRFFAVRPEGSVSTLKIQRTERGDSAVYLCASSRSGRGTDTQYFGPGTRLTVL.

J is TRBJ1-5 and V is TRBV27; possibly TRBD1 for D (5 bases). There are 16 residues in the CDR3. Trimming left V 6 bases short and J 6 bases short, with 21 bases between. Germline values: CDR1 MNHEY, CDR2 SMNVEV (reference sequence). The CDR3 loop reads CASSPRAGQGGQPQHF. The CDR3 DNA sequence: TGTGCCAGCAGCCCACGAGCGGGGCAGGGAGGTCAGCCCCAGCATTTT.

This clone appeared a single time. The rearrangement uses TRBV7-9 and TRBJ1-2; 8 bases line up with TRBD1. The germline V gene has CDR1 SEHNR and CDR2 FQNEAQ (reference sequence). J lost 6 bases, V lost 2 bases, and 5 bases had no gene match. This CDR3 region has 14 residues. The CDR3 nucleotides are TGTGCCAGCAGCTTACAGGGGGCGCGAGATGGCTACACCTTC. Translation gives CASSLQGARDGYTF.

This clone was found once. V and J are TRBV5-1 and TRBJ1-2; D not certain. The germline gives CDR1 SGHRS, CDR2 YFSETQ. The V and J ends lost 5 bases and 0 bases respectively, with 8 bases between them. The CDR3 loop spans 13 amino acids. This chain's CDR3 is CASRALTNYGYTF. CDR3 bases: TGCGCCAGCAGGGCACTAACTAACTATGGCTACACCTTC. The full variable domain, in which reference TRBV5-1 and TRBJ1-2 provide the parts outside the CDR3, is KAGVTQTPRYLIKTRGQQVTLSCSPISGHRSVSWYQQTPGQGLQFLFEYFSETQRNKGNFPGRFSGRQFSNSRSEMNVSTLELGDSALYLCASRALTNYGYTFGSGTRLTVV.

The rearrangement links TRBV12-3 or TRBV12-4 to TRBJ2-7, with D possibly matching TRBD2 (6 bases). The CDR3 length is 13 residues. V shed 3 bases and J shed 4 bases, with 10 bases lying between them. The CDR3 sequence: CASSFRSGYEQYF. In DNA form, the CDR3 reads TGTGCCAGCAGTTTTAGGAGCGGGTACGAGCAGTACTTC.

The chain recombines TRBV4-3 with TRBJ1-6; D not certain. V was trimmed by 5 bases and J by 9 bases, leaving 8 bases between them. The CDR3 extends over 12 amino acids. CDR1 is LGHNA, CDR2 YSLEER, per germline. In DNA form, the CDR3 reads TGCGCCAGCAGCGCCGCGGGTTCACCCCTCCACTTT. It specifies CASSAAGSPLHF.

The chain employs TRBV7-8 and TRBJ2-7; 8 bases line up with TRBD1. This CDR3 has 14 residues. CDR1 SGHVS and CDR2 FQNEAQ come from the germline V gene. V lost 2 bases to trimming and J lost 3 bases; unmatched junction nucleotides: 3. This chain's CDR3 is CASSLRDRYYEQYF. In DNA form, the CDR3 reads TGTGCCAGCAGCTTACGGGACAGGTACTACGAGCAGTACTTC. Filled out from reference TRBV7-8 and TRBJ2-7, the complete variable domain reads GAGVSQSPRYKVAKRGQDVALRCDPISGHVSLFWYQQALGQGPEFLTYFQNEAQLDKSGLPSDRFFAERPEGSVSTLKIQRTQQEDSAVYLCASSLRDRYYEQYFGPGTRLTVT.

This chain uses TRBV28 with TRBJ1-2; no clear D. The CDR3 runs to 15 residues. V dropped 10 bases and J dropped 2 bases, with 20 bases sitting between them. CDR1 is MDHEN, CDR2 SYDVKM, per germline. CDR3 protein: CATNSLPPGNYGYTF. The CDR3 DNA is TGTGCCACCAACAGTTTGCCCCCGGGGAACTATGGCTACACCTTC.

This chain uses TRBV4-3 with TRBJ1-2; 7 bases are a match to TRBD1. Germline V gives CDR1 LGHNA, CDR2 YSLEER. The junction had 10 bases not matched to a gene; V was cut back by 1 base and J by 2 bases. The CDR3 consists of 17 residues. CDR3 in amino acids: CASSQVLVTGRNYGYTF. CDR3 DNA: TGCGCCAGCAGCCAAGTACTCGTGACAGGGCGGAACTATGGCTACACCTTC.

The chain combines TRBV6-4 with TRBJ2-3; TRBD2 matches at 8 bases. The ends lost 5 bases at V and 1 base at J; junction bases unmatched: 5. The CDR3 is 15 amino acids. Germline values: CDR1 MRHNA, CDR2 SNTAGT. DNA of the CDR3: TGTGCCAGCAGTAAGCGGGAGTCGGGCACAGATACGCAGTATTTT. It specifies CASSKRESGTDTQYF.

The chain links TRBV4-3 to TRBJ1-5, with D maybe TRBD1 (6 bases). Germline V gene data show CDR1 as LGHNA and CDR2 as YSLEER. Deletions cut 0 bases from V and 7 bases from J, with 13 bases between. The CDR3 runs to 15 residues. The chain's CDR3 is CASSQEKGRGQPQHF. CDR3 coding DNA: TGCGCCAGCAGCCAAGAAAAAGGCAGGGGCCAGCCCCAGCATTTT.

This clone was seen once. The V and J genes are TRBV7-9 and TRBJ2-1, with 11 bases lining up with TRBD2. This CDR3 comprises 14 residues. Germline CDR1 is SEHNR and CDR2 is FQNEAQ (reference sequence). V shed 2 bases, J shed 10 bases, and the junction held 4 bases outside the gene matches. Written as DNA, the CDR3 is TGTGCCAGCAGCTTAAAGTCTAGCGGGGGGGAGCAGTTCTTC. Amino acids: CASSLKSSGGEQFF.